The source of this T cell receptor beta chain is a study of cytomegalovirus exposure and HLA in healthy donors. Concerning this clone: What it recognizes is unknown.

Study outcomes and limitations: V- and J-gene trimming in TCR beta was tied to a missense DCLRE1C variant by an analysis performed later.

Nominally healthy donors were sampled, though unrecorded immune exposures were likely. Amplification used 60 Vbeta primers and 13 Jbeta primers. Profiled with immunoSEQ multiplex PCR; TCRdb holds only in-frame clones, not every one. Of approximately 110,000 clones detected, 70% to 75% appear once; the ten largest clones hold under 1.5%. The germline V gene encodes CDR1 SGHTA and CDR2 FQGTGA. V dropped 5 bases and J dropped 0; count of bases not matched to a gene: 3. This CDR3 spans 15 amino acids. The receptor's source is a man in his forties or fifties in good health and CMV-seronegative. This chain connects TRBV7-3 to TRBJ2-1, with 8 positions matching TRBD1. Source material: PBMCs. This chain's CDR3 is CASSQGANSYNEQFF. The CDR3 DNA is TGTGCCAGCAGCCAGGGGGCGAACTCCTACAATGAGCAGTTCTTC.